This entry lists 13 T cell receptor beta chains sequenced from one sample in a study of regulatory T cells in long-lasting Graves disease. The time point denotes: persistent/refractory GD, antithyroid drugs over 5 years with positive TRAb. Extracted RNA from PBMCs served as the source of the TCR library. Combining iRepertoire HTBI primers with Arm-PCR of CDR3 regions, the authors built TCR beta libraries. Using its own MiXCR run on the multiplex PCR reads, TCRdb lists one record per CDR3 protein. This sample has some 370,000 distinct CDR3 sequences, with roughly 20% found just once. The source material was peripheral blood mononuclear cells (PBMCs), sampled when the disease was refractory, from a patient treated with antithyroid drugs. Every receptor here comes from a woman aged 40 to 50 with Graves disease.

This clonotype was seen repeatedly, ten times or more. The CDR3 is CASSLSVGYTGELFF. CDR3 sequence (DNA): TGTGCCAGCAGCTTAAGCGTTGGTTACACCGGGGAGCTGTTTTTT. The chain is built from TRBV11-2 and TRBJ2-2; D not certain. Germline values: CDR1 SGHAT, CDR2 FQNNGV. The CDR3 covers 15 residues. V lost 2 bases and J 3 bases, leaving 10 bases between the germline ends.

This clonotype was seen a handful of times. The chain is built from TRBV5-1 and TRBJ2-7; the D is unclear. V lost 4 bases and J lost 3, with 14 bases in between. Germline V lookup: CDR1 SGHRS, CDR2 YFSETQ. The CDR3 consists of 14 residues. CDR3 DNA sequence: TGCGCCAGCAGCCCCGTTTGGGATTACTACGAGCAGTACTTC. Protein: CASSPVWDYYEQYF.

This clonotype was recorded many times. The gene calls are TRBV6-1 and TRBJ1-1, with a possible D match to TRBD1 (5 bases). Germline CDR1 and CDR2: MNHNS and SASEGT. With 7 bases removed from V and 4 bases from J, the gap between germline ends came to 19 bases. The CDR3 consists of 15 residues. The CDR3 region is CASTGAEGLATEAFF. As DNA, the CDR3 is TGTGCCAGCACCGGGGCGGAGGGGCTGGCCACTGAAGCTTTCTTT.

This clonotype is a singleton in its sample. The V call is TRBV4-2, the J call TRBJ1-6, with a possible D match to TRBD1 (5 bases). V lost 2 bases to trimming and J lost 11 bases, with 19 bases between them. The CDR3 sequence is 16 residues long. The germline gives CDR1 LGHNA, CDR2 YNFKEQ. The CDR3 loop reads CASSQLAGTAGAPLHF. The CDR3 DNA sequence: TGTGCCAGCAGCCAATTGGCAGGGACGGCGGGGGCACCCCTCCACTTT.

The count of this clonotype is one. The rearrangement joins TRBV7-3 to TRBJ2-5, with TRBD2 matching 12 bases. Gene TRBJ2-1 matches the end of the DNA better, so the J call may be wrong. The CDR3 consists of 15 residues. In germline, CDR1 is SGHTA, CDR2 FQGTGA. This CDR3 is CASSLSSGRENEQFF. The CDR3 DNA sequence: TGTGCCAGCAGCTTATCTAGCGGGAGGGAGAATGAGCAGTTCTTC.

This clonotype was detected a few times. V and J are TRBV7-9 and TRBJ2-1, with TRBD2 identical over 9 bases. Per the germline V gene, CDR1 is SEHNR and CDR2 is FQNEAQ (reference sequence). The length of the CDR3 is 15 residues. V gave up 6 bases and J gave up 6 bases; unmatched junction bases: 9. The chain's CDR3 is CASSPGAGGRNEQFF. The CDR3 DNA is TGTGCCAGCAGTCCCGGAGCGGGAGGTCGCAATGAGCAGTTCTTC. Variable domain in full (rest from reference TRBV7-9 and TRBJ2-1): DTGVSQNPRHKITKRGQNVTFRCDPISEHNRLYWYRQTLGQGPEFLTYFQNEAQLEKSRLLSDRFSAERPKGSFSTLEIQRTEQGDSAMYLCASSPGAGGRNEQFFGPGTRLTVL.

This clonotype showed up many times. This chain links TRBV11-2 with TRBJ1-6; no clear D. Germline loops: CDR1 SGHAT, CDR2 FQNNGV. The germline V and J ends were trimmed by 0 bases and 0 bases, with 9 bases remaining between them. CDR3 length: 17 amino acids. The CDR3 nucleotides read TGTGCCAGCAGCTTAGATGACGGGAACTCCTATAATTCACCCCTCCACTTT. Translation: CASSLDDGNSYNSPLHF.

V usage is TRBV5-1 and J usage is TRBJ2-1; possibly TRBD2 for D (6 bases). Germline assignment: CDR1 SGHRS and CDR2 YFSETQ. Deletions cut 4 bases from V and 7 bases from J, with 15 bases between. This CDR3 region has 14 residues. For the CDR3, the DNA is TGCGCCAGCAGCGAGACTAGTGGGCTGAATGAGCAGTTCTTC. Amino acids: CASSETSGLNEQFF.

This clonotype was observed many times. The chain is built from TRBV28 and TRBJ2-5, with D hard to call. This CDR3 is 14 amino acids long. Germline V gene lookup returns CDR1 MDHEN and CDR2 SYDVKM. Trimming took 7 bases from V and 2 from J, leaving 14 bases between them. The CDR3 reads CASISWSSQETQYF. The CDR3 DNA reads TGTGCCAGCATCTCATGGTCGAGTCAAGAGACCCAGTACTTC.

J is TRBJ2-7 and V is TRBV10-3, with a weak D call TRBD1 (6 bases). Germline V CDR1 and CDR2: ENHRY, SYGVKD. V was shortened by 6 bases and J by 2 bases, with 11 bases between the two germline ends. The CDR3 runs 13 residues. CDR3 nucleotides: TGTGCCATCAGAAAGGACAGAACCTACGAGCAGTACTTC. It yields the protein CAIRKDRTYEQYF.

This chain uses TRBV7-9 with TRBJ1-1; TRBD1 agrees at 9 bases. The germline V gene encodes CDR1 SEHNR and CDR2 FQNEAQ (reference sequence). The junction had 8 bases not matched to a gene; V was cut back by 5 bases and J by 1 base. The CDR3 is 16 residues long. The CDR3 protein is CASSPRRDRENTEAFF. CDR3 DNA sequence: TGTGCCAGCAGCCCTAGGAGGGACAGGGAGAACACTGAAGCTTTCTTT.

This clonotype is a singleton in its sample. The likely explanation is a read error, given a far larger clone one base away. Lacking the conserved final phenylalanine or tryptophan, this CDR3 likely reflects a read error. The gene calls are TRBV6-2 or TRBV6-3 and TRBJ2-5, with D uncertain. The CDR3 extends over 14 amino acids. Germline loops: CDR1 MNHEY, CDR2 SVGEGT. V was shortened by 5 bases and J by 5 bases, with 15 bases between the two germline ends. DNA for the CDR3: TGTGCCAGCAGTGTTACCACCACACGGGAGACCCAGTACCTC. This gives the protein CASSVTTTRETQYL.

This clonotype was seen at least ten times. The chain employs TRBV7-2 and TRBJ2-7; no clear D gene. The V end lost 5 bases, the J end lost 5 bases, and 16 bases lay between the germline ends. CDR1 is SGHTA and CDR2 is FQGNSA in the germline V gene. This CDR3 region has 14 residues. The CDR3 region has the DNA TGTGCCAGCAGCCACACAAGCGATCGAAACGAGCAGTACTTC. Protein sequence: CASSHTSDRNEQYF.